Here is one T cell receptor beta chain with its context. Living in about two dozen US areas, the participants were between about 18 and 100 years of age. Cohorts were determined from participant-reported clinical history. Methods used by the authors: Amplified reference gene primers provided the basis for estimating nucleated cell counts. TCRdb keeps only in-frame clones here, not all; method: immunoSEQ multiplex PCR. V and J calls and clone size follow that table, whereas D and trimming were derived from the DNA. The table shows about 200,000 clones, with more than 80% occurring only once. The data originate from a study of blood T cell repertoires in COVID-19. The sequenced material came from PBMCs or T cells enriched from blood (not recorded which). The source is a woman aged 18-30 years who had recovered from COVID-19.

The CDR3 spells CASRANGGLVGEKLFF. The CDR3 bases are TGCGCCAGCAGGGCAAATGGAGGCTTGGTGGGGGAAAAACTGTTTTTT. The chain employs TRBV4-1 and TRBJ1-4; D is undetermined. The V end lost 6 bases, the J end lost 8 bases, and 22 bases lay between the germline ends. The CDR3 covers 16 residues. Germline loops: CDR1 MGHRA, CDR2 YSYEKL.